The 24 T cell receptor beta chains below were found in one sample sequenced in a study of blood T cell repertoires in COVID-19. Profiling relied on immunoSEQ multiplex PCR, and the TCRdb table lists in-frame clones only, not all of them. This sample carries about 92,000 clones, over 60% of them seen once, and the ten largest clones take approximately 8.7%. The sample comprised peripheral blood. These receptors were obtained from a man aged 45 to 65 who had recovered from COVID-19.

By frequency in the sample, this clone is medium-sized. V and J are TRBV9 and TRBJ2-1, with a possible D match to TRBD1 (6 bases). Germline values: CDR1 SGDLS, CDR2 YYNGEE. This CDR3 comprises 17 residues. The germline V and J ends were trimmed by 4 bases and 5 bases, with 22 bases remaining between them. CDR3 sequence: CASSPGGAWGPNNEQFF. DNA for the CDR3: TGTGCCAGCAGCCCTGGGGGTGCGTGGGGGCCCAACAATGAGCAGTTCTTC.

The chain combines TRBV27 with TRBJ2-1, with 8 positions matching TRBD2. V shed 5 bases, J shed 0 bases, and the junction held 3 bases outside the gene matches. The CDR3 contains 15 residues. Germline V lookup: CDR1 MNHEY, CDR2 SMNVEV (reference sequence). The CDR3 loop reads CASSLGTSSYNEQFF. CDR3 nucleotide sequence: TGTGCCAGCAGTCTCGGGACTAGCTCCTACAATGAGCAGTTCTTC.

V and J are TRBV6-5 and TRBJ1-3; 9 bases are a match to TRBD1. The CDR3 is 14 residues long. Germline lookup yields CDR1 MNHEY and CDR2 SVGAGI. The V segment lost 7 bases and the J segment 3 bases; nucleotides outside the gene matches: 4. CDR3 residues: CASKQGAVGNTIYF. The DNA for the CDR3 is TGTGCCAGCAAACAGGGGGCGGTTGGAAACACCATATATTTT.

The V and J genes are TRBV7-2 and TRBJ2-7; D is undetermined. The germline V gene has CDR1 SGHTA and CDR2 FQGNSA. The V end lost 2 bases, the J end lost 6 bases, and 11 bases lay between the germline ends. The CDR3 consists of 13 residues. CDR3 sequence: CASSLFLGSEQYF. CDR3 nucleotides: TGTGCCAGCAGCTTATTTCTTGGCAGCGAGCAGTACTTC.

The chain joins TRBV28 to TRBJ2-3; unclear D gene. Germline V gives CDR1 MDHEN, CDR2 SYDVKM. Trimming stripped 8 bases from V and 3 bases from J, with 6 bases between. The CDR3 spans 11 residues. The CDR3: CASFSTDTQYF. DNA for the CDR3: TGTGCCAGCTTTTCTACAGATACGCAGTATTTT.

The rearrangement links TRBV10-3 to TRBJ1-2, with 8 bases that match TRBD1. There are 12 residues in the CDR3. Unmatched junction bases numbered 4, after V lost 5 bases and J lost 8 bases. Germline CDR1 reads ENHRY; CDR2 reads SYGVKD. CDR3 nucleotide sequence: TGTGCCATCAGTATGGACAGGGACGGCTACACCTTC. Translation: CAISMDRDGYTF.

This sequence joins TRBV6-5 and TRBJ2-5; tentative D call: TRBD2 (6 bases). The CDR3 is 13 amino acids. From germline, CDR1 is MNHEY and CDR2 SVGAGI. Trimming took 5 bases from V and 2 from J, leaving 9 bases between them. Here the CDR3 reads CASSMSGQETQYF. The CDR3 DNA follows: TGTGCCAGCAGTATGAGCGGGCAAGAGACCCAGTACTTC.

J is TRBJ2-1 and V is TRBV11-2; 8 bases are shared with TRBD2. Germline CDR1 reads SGHAT; CDR2 reads FQNNGV. This CDR3 comprises 17 residues. V shed 0 bases and J 5 bases; nucleotides not matched to a gene: 9. This CDR3 reads CASSLDLLAGRDNEQFF. CDR3 sequence (DNA): TGTGCCAGCAGCTTAGATCTGCTAGCGGGCCGGGACAATGAGCAGTTCTTC.

The rearrangement links TRBV18 to TRBJ2-5; TRBD2 might be the D (5 bases). Trimming stripped 6 bases from V and 5 bases from J, with 13 bases between. This CDR3 has 13 amino acids. CDR1 and CDR2 from the germline V gene are KGHSH and LQKENI. CDR3 region: CASSRETGETQYF. CDR3 DNA: TGTGCCAGCTCCAGAGAAACGGGGGAGACCCAGTACTTC.

This clone was recorded a few times. The V gene is TRBV5-1, the J gene TRBJ2-1; 8 nucleotides line up with TRBD2. The CDR3 has 16 residues. J was trimmed by 10 bases and V by 0 bases; bases with no gene match: 12. The V gene's germline CDR1 is SGHRS and CDR2 YFSETQ. CDR3 residues: CASSLEGTSRFREQFF. CDR3 in DNA: TGCGCCAGCAGCTTGGAGGGGACTAGTAGGTTCAGGGAGCAGTTCTTC.

The chain has TRBV5-1 and TRBJ2-3, with 9 bases matching TRBD1. The length of the CDR3 is 16 residues. V trimming: 3 bases; J trimming: 5 bases; junction bases outside the gene matches: 10. Germline assignment: CDR1 SGHRS and CDR2 YFSETQ. In DNA, the CDR3 is TGCGCCAGCAGCTCCTTAATGGGACAGGGAAGAGATACGCAGTATTTT. This codes for CASSSLMGQGRDTQYF.

The chain joins TRBV28 to TRBJ1-1, with unresolved D. Trimming left V 2 bases short and J 1 base short, with 11 bases between. CDR1 MDHEN and CDR2 SYDVKM come from the germline V gene. The CDR3 covers 15 residues. In DNA form, the CDR3 reads TGTGCCAGCAGTTTAATTTTAACTGGGAACACTGAAGCTTTCTTT. Amino acid sequence: CASSLILTGNTEAFF. Using reference TRBV28 and TRBJ1-1 for the parts outside the CDR3, the full variable domain is DVKVTQSSRYLVKRTGEKVFLECVQDMDHENMFWYRQDPGLGLRLIYFSYDVKMKEKGDIPEGYSVSREKKERFSLILESASTNQTSMYLCASSLILTGNTEAFFGQGTRLTVV.

The CDR3 DNA reads TGTGCCACCACGGGGGGGACAGGGAATCACAATGAGCAGTTCTTC. It specifies CATTGGTGNHNEQFF. The V and J genes are TRBV24-1 and TRBJ2-1; D is perhaps TRBD1 (9 bases). The ends were cut back, 8 bases at V and 5 bases at J, with 18 bases in the middle. CDR3 length equals 15 residues. Germline lookup yields CDR1 KGHDR and CDR2 SFDVKD.

This clone was seen only once. The chain joins TRBV18 to TRBJ2-1, with 13 bases aligning to TRBD2. The V gene's germline CDR1 is KGHSH and CDR2 LQKENI. With 3 bases clipped from V and 9 bases from J, the junction kept 8 bases outside the gene matches. The CDR3 consists of 16 residues. The CDR3: CASSPSLGLAGVEQFF. CDR3 in DNA: TGTGCCAGCTCACCGTCCTTAGGACTAGCGGGAGTTGAGCAGTTCTTC.

This chain joins TRBV15 and TRBJ2-5; 9 bases line up with TRBD1. Germline trimming cut 3 bases from V and 5 bases from J; bases unmatched to any gene: 10. CDR1 is LNHNV, CDR2 YYDKDF, per germline (reference sequence). The CDR3 sequence is 16 residues long. CDR3 residues: CATSSVRTGDRETQYF. The CDR3 nucleotides are TGTGCCACCAGCAGTGTTAGGACAGGGGACCGGGAGACCCAGTACTTC.

This chain connects TRBV5-5 to TRBJ1-2, with no clear D. Per the germline V gene, CDR1 is SGHKS and CDR2 is YYEKEE (reference sequence). V was trimmed by 3 bases and J by 1 base, leaving 13 bases between them. The CDR3 sequence is 15 residues long. CDR3 sequence: CASSSPATSNYGYTF. The CDR3, as DNA: TGTGCCAGCAGCTCCCCGGCAACTAGTAACTATGGCTACACCTTC.

The rearrangement links TRBV6-5 to TRBJ1-2; D call uncertain. Per germline, CDR1 MNHEY and CDR2 SVGAGI. V was trimmed by 0 bases and J by 7 bases, leaving 12 bases between them. The CDR3 totals 14 residues. The CDR3 DNA is TGTGCCAGCAGTTACTCGAGGGCGGCTCCTGGCTACACCTTC. Translation: CASSYSRAAPGYTF.

This sequence joins TRBV12-3 or TRBV12-4 and TRBJ1-1, with D hard to call. The V end lost 5 bases, the J end lost 8 bases, and 12 bases lay between the germline ends. The CDR3 length is 12 residues. For the CDR3, the DNA is TGTGCCAGCAGTCGACACCTATTGGAAGCTTTCTTT. Translated: CASSRHLLEAFF.

Only one count was recorded for this clone. The chain couples TRBV9 to TRBJ2-7, with D possibly TRBD1 on 6 matching bases. Germline loops: CDR1 SGDLS, CDR2 YYNGEE. V was cut by 3 bases and J by 0 bases, with 13 bases left in between. The CDR3 spans 15 residues. The CDR3 region is CASSGARGSSYEQYF. CDR3 DNA: TGTGCCAGCAGCGGCGCCAGGGGTTCCTCCTACGAGCAGTACTTC.

This chain uses TRBV7-8 with TRBJ1-2; 7 bases are shared with TRBD1. Germline V gives CDR1 SGHVS, CDR2 FQNEAQ. The V gene end was trimmed by 5 bases and the J gene end by 0 bases; junction bases not matched to a gene: 12. The CDR3 covers 17 residues. The CDR3 DNA sequence: TGTGCCAGCAGCACCTATTACCGGGACAGATCTAACTATGGCTACACCTTC. Protein: CASSTYYRDRSNYGYTF.

The chain links TRBV12-3 or TRBV12-4 to TRBJ2-4, with a weak D call TRBD2 (6 bases). This CDR3 is 11 amino acids long. V gave up 8 bases and J gave up 8 bases, with 10 bases separating them. CDR3: CASGRWDIQYF. The CDR3 coding sequence is TGTGCCAGCGGGAGGTGGGACATTCAGTACTTC.

The CDR3 spells CASSLYGQSEAFF. The CDR3 nucleotides read TGTGCCAGCTCACTCTATGGACAGTCTGAAGCTTTCTTT. The gene calls are TRBV18 and TRBJ1-1; a weak D match, TRBD1 (6 bases). Germline CDR1 reads KGHSH; CDR2 reads LQKENI. The CDR3 runs to 13 residues. V was shortened by 4 bases and J by 6 bases, with 12 bases between the two germline ends.

The rearrangement links TRBV10-2 to TRBJ2-7, with D uncertain. The CDR3 consists of 12 residues. The germline V and J ends were trimmed by 5 bases and 3 bases, with 8 bases remaining between them. Germline V CDR1 and CDR2: WSHSY, SAAADI. The CDR3 DNA follows: TGCGCCAGCAGTCTAAGTGTCTACGAGCAGTACTTC. Its protein is CASSLSVYEQYF.

The chain links TRBV29-1 to TRBJ2-7; the match to TRBD2 covers 9 bases. The germline V gene has CDR1 SQVTM and CDR2 ANQGSEA. The length of the CDR3 is 17 residues. J lost 6 bases, V lost 1 base, and 16 bases had no gene match. CDR3 residues: CSVEVIRGRGRAGEQYF. DNA for the CDR3: TGCAGCGTTGAAGTAATTCGCGGGAGGGGTAGAGCGGGCGAGCAGTACTTC.